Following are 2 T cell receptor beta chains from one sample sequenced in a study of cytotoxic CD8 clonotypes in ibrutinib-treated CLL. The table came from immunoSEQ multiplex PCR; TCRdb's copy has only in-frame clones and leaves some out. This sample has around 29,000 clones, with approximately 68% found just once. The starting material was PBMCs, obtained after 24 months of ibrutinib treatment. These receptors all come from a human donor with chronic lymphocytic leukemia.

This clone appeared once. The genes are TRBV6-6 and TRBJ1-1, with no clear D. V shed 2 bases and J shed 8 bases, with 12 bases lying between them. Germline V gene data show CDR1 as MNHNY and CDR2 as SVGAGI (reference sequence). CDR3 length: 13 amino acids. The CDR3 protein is CASSYLRRGEAFF. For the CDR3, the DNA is TGTGCCAGCAGTTACCTCAGACGAGGGGAAGCTTTCTTT.

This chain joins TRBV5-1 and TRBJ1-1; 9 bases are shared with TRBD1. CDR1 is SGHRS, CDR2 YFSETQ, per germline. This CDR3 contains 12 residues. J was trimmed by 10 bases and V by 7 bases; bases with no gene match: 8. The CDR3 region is CASRGDRAIAFF. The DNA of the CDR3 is TGCGCCAGCCGGGGGGACAGGGCCATAGCTTTCTTT.